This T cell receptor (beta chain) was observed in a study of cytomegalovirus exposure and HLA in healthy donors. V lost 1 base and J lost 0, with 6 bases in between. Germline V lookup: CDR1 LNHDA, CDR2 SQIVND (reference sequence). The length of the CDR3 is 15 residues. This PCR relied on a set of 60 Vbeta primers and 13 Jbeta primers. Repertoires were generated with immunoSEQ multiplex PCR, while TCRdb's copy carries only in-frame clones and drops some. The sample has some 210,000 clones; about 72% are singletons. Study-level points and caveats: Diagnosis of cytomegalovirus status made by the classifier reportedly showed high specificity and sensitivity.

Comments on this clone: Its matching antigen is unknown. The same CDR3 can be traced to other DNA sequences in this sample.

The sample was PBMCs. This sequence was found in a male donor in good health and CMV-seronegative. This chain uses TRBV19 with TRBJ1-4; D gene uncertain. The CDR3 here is CASSIGGATNEKLFF. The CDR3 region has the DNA TGTGCCAGTAGTATAGGAGGAGCAACTAATGAAAAACTGTTTTTT.